The 14 T cell receptor beta chains below come from one sample, sequenced in a study of identifying expanded T cells in peripheral blood. The table came from immunoSEQ multiplex PCR; TCRdb's copy has only in-frame clones and leaves some out. The sample holds 100,000 or so clones, 88% seen once. The sample taken for sequencing was blood. The origin of the receptors is a person between 18 and 75 years old in good health.

The chain has TRBV5-1 and TRBJ1-1, with a tentative D call TRBD1 (5 bases). This CDR3 region has 15 residues. V was shortened by 4 bases and J by 0 bases, with 13 bases between the two germline ends. Germline CDR1 and CDR2: SGHRS and YFSETQ. The CDR3 DNA sequence: TGCGCCAGCAGCGTGCGAGACAGTATGAACACTGAAGCTTTCTTT. Amino acids: CASSVRDSMNTEAFF.

A single count supports this clone. The gene calls are TRBV28 and TRBJ2-3; tentative D call: TRBD2 (6 bases). CDR3 length: 14 amino acids. Germline loops: CDR1 MDHEN, CDR2 SYDVKM. The ends were cut back, 6 bases at V and 0 bases at J, with 10 bases in the middle. The CDR3 protein is CASRPGGSTDTQYF. The CDR3, as DNA: TGTGCCAGCAGGCCAGGAGGGAGCACAGATACGCAGTATTTT.

This clone was seen only a few times. The DNA for the CDR3 is TGTGCCAGTAGTATGGGGGGCGACGAGCAGTACTTC. This sequence encodes CASSMGGDEQYF. The chain links TRBV19 to TRBJ2-7, with D perhaps given as TRBD1 or TRBD2 (6 bases each). With 3 bases removed from V and 5 bases from J, the gap between germline ends came to 8 bases. Per germline, CDR1 LNHDA and CDR2 SQIVND (reference sequence). The CDR3 loop spans 12 amino acids.

In its sample, this clone ranks as medium-sized. The DNA for the CDR3 is TGCGCCAGCTCCGGGACAAATGAGCAGTTCTTC. Translation gives CASSGTNEQFF. The J gene is TRBJ2-1, the V gene TRBV5-1, with D possibly being TRBD1 (6 bases). Trimming stripped 7 bases from V and 7 bases from J, with 9 bases between. The CDR3 has 11 residues. Germline CDR1 reads SGHRS; CDR2 reads YFSETQ. The full variable domain, completed using reference TRBV5-1 and TRBJ2-1, is KAGVTQTPRYLIKTRGQQVTLSCSPISGHRSVSWYQQTPGQGLQFLFEYFSETQRNKGNFPGRFSGRQFSNSRSEMNVSTLELGDSALYLCASSGTNEQFFGPGTRLTVL.

The gene calls are TRBV27 and TRBJ2-7; 7 nucleotides align to TRBD2. Trimming took 7 bases from V and 5 from J; bases not matched to a gene: 8. The V gene's germline CDR1 is MNHEY and CDR2 SMNVEV (reference sequence). The CDR3 covers 13 residues. CDR3 nucleotide sequence: TGTGCCAGCACGGGGGTAGCGGGTGACGAGCAGTACTTC. This encodes CASTGVAGDEQYF.

The chain combines TRBV19 with TRBJ2-3; 8 bases agree with TRBD2. This CDR3 is built from 16 residues. Germline lookup yields CDR1 LNHDA and CDR2 SQIVND (reference sequence). V lost 5 bases, J lost 5 bases, and 12 bases stayed unmatched. CDR3 bases: TGTGCCAGTAGTGGGAGTAGCGGGAATACTCAAGATACGCAGTATTTT. This gives the protein CASSGSSGNTQDTQYF.

This clone occurred once. CDR3: CAWNRQGAPGNEKLFF. DNA of the CDR3: TGTGCCTGGAATAGGCAGGGGGCGCCGGGTAATGAAAAACTGTTTTTT. The chain uses TRBV30 and TRBJ1-4; TRBD1 matches at 8 bases. Germline assignment: CDR1 GTSNPN and CDR2 SVGIG (reference sequence). V was pared by 4 bases and J by 4 bases, with 11 bases of the junction left unmatched. The CDR3 contains 16 residues.

The chain has TRBV5-1 and TRBJ2-5; no definite D call. Trimming removed 5 bases from V and 2 bases from J, with 13 bases in between. The CDR3 consists of 14 residues. The V gene's germline CDR1 is SGHRS and CDR2 YFSETQ. Here the CDR3 DNA reads TGCGCCAGCAGTTTAGGTGCGAGTCAAGAGACCCAGTACTTC. This translates into CASSLGASQETQYF.

V is TRBV9 and J is TRBJ2-7; TRBD1 is a possible D gene (5 bases). V lost 1 base, J lost 2 bases, and 10 bases lay in between. The length of the CDR3 is 14 residues. Germline assignment: CDR1 SGDLS and CDR2 YYNGEE. The CDR3 DNA reads as TGTGCCAGCAGCGTAAGACAGCATACCTACGAGCAGTACTTC. Translated, it gives CASSVRQHTYEQYF.

This clone was seen only once. The rearrangement uses TRBV27 and TRBJ2-1; TRBD1 aligns across 7 bases. J was trimmed by 7 bases and V by 6 bases; bases with no gene match: 6. CDR1 and CDR2 (germline): MNHEY, SMNVEV (reference sequence). CDR3 length: 13 amino acids. The CDR3 sequence is CASREDRRNEQFF. CDR3 bases: TGTGCCAGCAGGGAGGACAGGCGTAATGAGCAGTTCTTC.

CDR3 in amino acids: CASSSLAGVGTQYF. CDR3 DNA sequence: TGCGCCAGCAGCTCCCTAGCGGGGGTCGGGACCCAGTACTTC. The genes are TRBV5-1 and TRBJ2-5, with 10 nucleotides matching TRBD2. This CDR3 comprises 14 residues. V was pared by 3 bases and J by 7 bases, with 6 bases of the junction left unmatched. The germline CDR1 and CDR2 sequences are SGHRS and YFSETQ.

This rearrangement joins TRBV19 to TRBJ2-7, with TRBD2 matching 11 bases. V trimming: 4 bases; J trimming: 3 bases; junction bases outside the gene matches: 2. CDR1 is LNHDA, CDR2 SQIVND, per germline (reference sequence). The CDR3 has 14 residues. For the CDR3, the DNA is TGTGCCAGTAGTAAGACTAGCGGGGACTACGAGCAGTACTTC. Encoded protein: CASSKTSGDYEQYF. The complete variable domain, with remaining parts taken from reference TRBV19 and TRBJ2-7, reads DGGITQSPKYLFRKEGQNVTLSCEQNLNHDAMYWYRQDPGQGLRLIYYSQIVNDFQKGDIAEGYSVSREKKESFPLTVTSAQKNPTAFYLCASSKTSGDYEQYFGPGTRLTVT.

This chain joins TRBV2 and TRBJ1-6; 7 bases fit TRBD1. CDR3 length: 15 amino acids. V trimming: 8 bases; J trimming: 14 bases; junction bases outside the gene matches: 18. Germline-derived CDR1 and CDR2 are SNHLY and FYNNEI. For the CDR3, the DNA is TGTGCCAGCTACCGGGGGGACAGCGGGTCTAAGACCCTCCACTTT. Its translation: CASYRGDSGSKTLHF.

This clone was seen only a few times. The CDR3 protein is CASARSRGLNQPQHF. CDR3 bases: TGTGCCAGCGCCCGTTCGCGTGGACTGAATCAGCCCCAGCATTTT. The chain is built from TRBV9 and TRBJ1-5; D gene ambiguous. With 7 bases removed from V and 4 bases from J, the gap between germline ends came to 18 bases. The CDR3 runs to 15 residues. Germline V lookup: CDR1 SGDLS, CDR2 YYNGEE.